This T cell receptor (beta chain) was identified during a study of neurological immune-mediated disorders (dated by TCRdb to the late 2010s). Concerning the study at large: Peripheral blood TCR-beta repertoires from HTLV-I-associated myelopathy (HAM/TSP) patients, multiple sclerosis patients and healthy controls were compared by UMI-based sequencing. The cohort included some 66 subjects: about 14 with HAM/TSP, roughly 35 with multiple sclerosis, and around 20 healthy controls. Longitudinal samples, technical triplicates and paired sorted CD4+ and CD8+ T-cell subsets, alongside PBMC samples, were included among the approximately 110 TCR-beta libraries. Each longitudinal HAM/TSP and healthy donor was sampled at 3 time-points spaced at about 3-45 month intervals.

The intended sense of this specimen's time point label: longitudinal time-point 2. For the unsorted PBMC libraries, 2 million PBMCs were stored in RNAlater at -80 degrees C until RNA extraction and were used to generate the libraries. PBMCs were separated from peripheral blood using Ficoll-Hypaque density gradient centrifugation and then cryopreserved in liquid nitrogen. This clonotype was detected many times. The specificity of this receptor is unknown. Base quality data are lacking; no much larger clone is found one base away. CDR1 and CDR2 are drawn from the germline V gene (reference sequence): SEHNR, FQNEAQ. The CDR3 starts with the cysteine, ends with the phenylalanine, and has 15 residues. Only the CDR3 DNA stays, 45 bases, in frame from base 1. Between the V and J ends, shortened by 5 bases and 4 bases respectively, the junction contains 14 bases. cDNA was synthesized by template-switch 5'RACE using a primer carrying a 10-nucleotide random unique molecular identifier by which each TCR transcript was tagged. Over 180 million TCR-beta sequences, covering 15-18 subjects, were produced in each sequencing run. The RNeasy kit was used for extraction of total RNA. Using the KAPA Real-time Library Amplification kit, TCR-beta VDJ regions were amplified with primers for the TCR constant region and the 5'RACE anchor. Sample indexes and Illumina adaptors were added in a first PCR, after which library yield was increased in a second PCR. The roughly 650 bp TCR product was size-selected on a 2% E-gel SizeSelection system after Ampure bead purification. Before pooling, library quality was assessed on a Bioanalyzer, concentration was determined with Qubit, and library quantification was performed with the Kapa Library Quantification kit. Libraries were sequenced paired-end 2 x 150 bp on an Illumina HiSeq 2500. To increase sequence diversity, roughly 24-32% phiX was spiked into each library pool. The study's processing was this. Quality-filtered reads were processed with the UMI-based MiGEC pipeline, which removed over 75% of raw TCR sequences during error correction. IMGT germline references were used for alignment of VDJ genes, and clonotypes were defined by a unique CDR3 amino acid sequence together with V-J genes. VDJtools evaluated clonal expansion, Shannon diversity and CDR3 relatedness (CalcPairwiseDistances, ClusterSamples); CLCbio workbench built phylogenetic trees. Expanded clones were defined as having at least 8 unique UMIs, based on coefficient-of-variation modelling across technical triplicates. TCRdb trimmed the raw reads at Q25, called clones with MiXCR and kept productive beta chains. Rows with one shared CDR3 protein collapse into an entry with the most common genes and DNA. For this entry, the V and J calls and clone size follow TCRdb and not the study's own pipeline. For this sample the table gives around 90,000 distinct CDR3 sequences, of which roughly an eighth were detected only once. The ten largest clones add up to around 4.5% of the sample.

The research as a whole found: TCR clonal expansion was highest in HAM/TSP patients and lowest in MS patients, with MS patients falling below even healthy controls. Expanded clones from different subjects shared no identical CDR3 amino acid sequences, which suggests that TCR-beta repertoires were private in all groups.

The sample consisted of PBMCs. The TCR comes from a female donor with HTLV-1-associated myelopathy (HAM/TSP). The rearrangement joined TRBV7-9 to TRBJ2-2; TRBD1 might be the D gene, on 6 matching bases. This receptor carries the CDR3 CASSLNRAGTGELFF. The nucleotide sequence reads as follows: TGTGCCAGCAGCCTAAACAGGGCGGGCACCGGGGAGCTGTTTTTT.